This TCR beta chain was retrieved from a study of vaccination and CD4 T cells after COVID-19. About the research overall: About nine convalescent patients had mild and one had severe PCR-confirmed SARS-CoV-2 disease. Median time from second vaccine dose to sampling was around 72 days (14 to 241).

The sample's treatment: roughly nine-day PBMC culture with coronavirus spike peptide pools or control peptides (ViraFEST assay). For ViraFEST, peptide pools expanded antigen-specific T cells, after which the TCRs were sequenced. Spanning March to December 2020, the positive PCR dates came before US Alpha, Beta and Delta variants. Sequencing of DNA taken from cultured CD4+ T cells relied on the Oncomine TCR Beta short-read assay. TCRdb redid the calling of the PCR reads with MiXCR, one entry per CDR3 protein. The sample yields fewer than 15,000 distinct CDR3 sequences, around 50% seen once. As regards this clonotype: Its antigen is currently unknown.

CDR1 is KGHSH, CDR2 LQKENI, per germline. V was clipped by 2 bases and J by 4 bases, with 12 bases between them. The CDR3 contains 15 residues. The chain employs TRBV18 and TRBJ1-5; possible D gene TRBD1, 5 bases. The starting material was cultured CD4+ T cells from blood, obtained after SARS-CoV-2 vaccination. The TCR was taken from a human donor with COVID-19. This CDR3 reads CASSPGEGSNQPQHF. In nucleotides, the CDR3 is TGTGCCAGCTCACCAGGTGAGGGGAGTAATCAGCCCCAGCATTTT. The full variable domain, completed using reference TRBV18 and TRBJ1-5, is NAGVMQNPRHLVRRRGQEARLRCSPMKGHSHVYWYRQLPEEGLKFMVYLQKENIIDESGMPKERFSAEFPKEGPSILRIQQVVRGDSAAYFCASSPGEGSNQPQHFGDGTRLSIL.